Presented here are 27 T cell receptor beta chains from one specimen sequenced in a study of blood T cell repertoires in COVID-19 (dated by TCRdb to between 2020 and 2021). Libraries were built with the immunoSEQ multiplex PCR assay. Sourced from immuneACCESS, this table was stored by TCRdb with only in-frame sequences that have V and J called. A share of the clones is absent; for the studies checked, an unresolved V gene accounts for under half, and the remainder has no known explanation. Across this sample there are hundreds of thousands of clones, with around nine tenths seen only once. The ten largest clones take up around 6% of the sample. Sequenced material: peripheral blood. These TCRs come from a man aged 60-69 years who had recovered from COVID-19.

This chain links TRBV7-8 with TRBJ2-3; possibly TRBD1 for D (6 bases). The CDR3 runs to 16 residues. CDR1 SGHVS and CDR2 FQNEAQ come from the germline V gene. The ends were cut back, 0 bases at V and 2 bases at J, with 12 bases in the middle. The CDR3 bases are TGTGCCAGCAGCTTAGCGACGAACAGGGTCACAGATACGCAGTATTTT. Translation gives CASSLATNRVTDTQYF. Together with reference TRBV7-8 and TRBJ2-3, the CDR3 gives the full variable domain: GAGVSQSPRYKVAKRGQDVALRCDPISGHVSLFWYQQALGQGPEFLTYFQNEAQLDKSGLPSDRFFAERPEGSVSTLKIQRTQQEDSAVYLCASSLATNRVTDTQYFGPGTRLTVL.

This clone has only one observation. The chain employs TRBV7-2 and TRBJ1-3, with D unresolved. The CDR3 sequence is 16 residues long. CDR1 and CDR2 (germline): SGHTA, FQGNSA. V dropped 3 bases and J dropped 0 bases, with 12 bases sitting between them. The chain's CDR3 is CASSFPRLISGNTIYF. DNA for the CDR3: TGTGCCAGCAGCTTCCCGCGACTGATCTCTGGAAACACCATATATTTT.

CDR3 in DNA: TGTGCCAGCAGCCTGGGCGGGGCAAACTATGGCTACACCTTC. Translation gives CASSLGGANYGYTF. V is TRBV6-5 and J is TRBJ1-2; a possible D gene is TRBD1 (5 bases). CDR3 size: 14 residues. Trimming pared 6 bases from V and 2 bases from J, leaving 13 bases between. The germline CDR1 and CDR2 sequences are MNHEY and SVGAGI.

This sequence joins TRBV6-6 and TRBJ2-7; 9 bases are a match to TRBD1. J lost 6 bases, V lost 2 bases, and 5 bases had no gene match. CDR3 length equals 14 residues. Germline V gene sequence: CDR1 MNHNY, CDR2 SVGAGI (reference sequence). The CDR3 protein is CASSYEYRGREQYF. The CDR3 nucleotides read TGTGCCAGCAGTTACGAGTACAGGGGGCGCGAGCAGTACTTC.

The CDR3 sequence: CASSYQGLELFF. In nucleotides, the CDR3 is TGTGCCAGCAGTTACCAGGGTCTGGAACTGTTTTTT. This rearrangement joins TRBV6-2 or TRBV6-3 to TRBJ1-4, with D perhaps TRBD1 (5 bases). This CDR3 is 12 amino acids long. The V gene lost 2 bases and the J gene lost 12 bases, with 10 bases spanning the gap. Germline CDR1 reads MNHEY; CDR2 reads SVGEGT.

The V gene is TRBV4-3, the J gene TRBJ1-2; TRBD1 agrees at 7 bases. Germline assignment: CDR1 LGHNA and CDR2 YSLEER. V shed 5 bases and J 7 bases; nucleotides not matched to a gene: 10. This CDR3 is 14 amino acids long. This chain's CDR3 is CASSRDRETSGYTF. The CDR3 bases are TGCGCCAGCAGCAGGGACAGAGAAACGAGTGGCTACACCTTC.

The genes are TRBV29-1 and TRBJ2-1; TRBD2 agrees at 7 bases. The CDR3 runs to 13 residues. The junction had 5 bases not matched to a gene; V was cut back by 6 bases and J by 3 bases. CDR1 is SQVTM and CDR2 is ANQGSEA in the germline V gene. The CDR3 bases are TGCAGCGTCACTAGCGAGTACTACAATGAGCAGTTCTTC. This translates into CSVTSEYYNEQFF.

The V and J genes are TRBV6-5 and TRBJ2-7, with a tentative D call TRBD2 (6 bases). This CDR3 comprises 13 residues. V was pared by 8 bases and J by 5 bases, with 16 bases between. Germline CDR1 MNHEY, CDR2 SVGAGI. CDR3 amino acids: CASRGSALHEQYF. In nucleotides, the CDR3 is TGTGCCAGCCGGGGGAGCGCCCTCCACGAGCAGTACTTC.

The genes are TRBV6-5 and TRBJ2-7, with TRBD2 as a possible D gene (5 bases). The CDR3 spans 13 residues. Germline V gene data show CDR1 as MNHEY and CDR2 as SVGAGI. Between the trimmed V and J ends, which lost 5 bases and 1 base, there was a span of 9 bases. The CDR3: CASSKTGSYEQYF. The CDR3 DNA reads as TGTGCCAGCAGTAAGACGGGATCCTACGAGCAGTACTTC.

Written as DNA, the CDR3 is TGTGCCACCAGTGATCCCGGGACAAGCAATGAGCAGTTCTTC. Encoded protein: CATSDPGTSNEQFF. The rearrangement joins TRBV24-1 to TRBJ2-1; D is possibly TRBD1 (6 bases). The germline V gene has CDR1 KGHDR and CDR2 SFDVKD. V was shortened by 3 bases and J by 6 bases, with 11 bases between the two germline ends. The CDR3 consists of 14 residues.

The rearrangement links TRBV11-3 to TRBJ2-3; 10 positions match TRBD1. Trimming cost V 6 bases and J 2 bases; bases outside gene matches: 5. Germline V gene lookup returns CDR1 SGHNT and CDR2 YENEEA. CDR3 size: 15 residues. In DNA, the CDR3 is TGTGCCAGCAGTCCGGGACAGGGGACCACAGATACGCAGTATTTT. Its translation: CASSPGQGTTDTQYF.

The chain links TRBV25-1 to TRBJ2-5, with D maybe TRBD1 (5 bases). Deletions cut 4 bases from V and 2 bases from J, with 11 bases between. The CDR3 loop spans 14 amino acids. Germline-derived CDR1 and CDR2 are MGHDK and SYGVNS. The CDR3 nucleotides are TGTGCCAGCAGTGGCACCCGACAGCAAGAGACCCAGTACTTC. It translates to CASSGTRQQETQYF.

V and J are TRBV6-6 and TRBJ2-2; 8 nucleotides agree with TRBD1. The germline V gene encodes CDR1 MNHNY and CDR2 SVGAGI (reference sequence). CDR3 size: 13 residues. Losses at the gene ends were 8 bases for V and 5 bases for J; bases not matched to a gene: 4. The CDR3 here is CASSDRGTGELFF. DNA of the CDR3: TGTGCCAGCTCTGACAGGGGTACCGGGGAGCTGTTTTTT.

The chain carries TRBV14 and TRBJ1-1; possible D gene TRBD1, 5 bases. This CDR3 has 15 amino acids. The germline CDR1 and CDR2 sequences are SGHDN and FVKESK. Trimming stripped 1 base from V and 7 bases from J, with 16 bases between. The CDR3 bases are TGTGCCAGCAGCCAAGGGGGCATGCGATGGGGTGAAGCTTTCTTT. Translated: CASSQGGMRWGEAFF.

The chain uses TRBV27 and TRBJ2-5, with 10 bases identical to TRBD2. CDR1 MNHEY and CDR2 SMNVEV come from the germline V gene (reference sequence). V shed 0 bases and J 3 bases; nucleotides not matched to a gene: 4. This CDR3 spans 16 amino acids. The CDR3, as DNA: TGTGCCAGCAGTTTATCGGGTAGCGGGAGGAAAGAGACCCAGTACTTC. Translating gives CASSLSGSGRKETQYF.

The chain carries TRBV19 and TRBJ2-2, with D tentatively TRBD1 (6 bases). CDR1 is LNHDA and CDR2 is SQIVND in the germline V gene (reference sequence). The CDR3 is made up of 13 amino acids. The ends were cut back, 4 bases at V and 5 bases at J, with 8 bases in the middle. CDR3 region: CASSTQGTGELFF. The CDR3 bases are TGTGCCAGTAGTACACAGGGAACCGGGGAGCTGTTTTTT.

The J gene is TRBJ2-7, the V gene TRBV3-1 (or the pseudogene TRBV3-2); TRBD2 is a possible D gene (5 bases). V lost 3 bases, J lost 7 bases, and 13 bases lay in between. Germline-derived CDR1 and CDR2 are LGHDT and YNNKEL (reference sequence). This CDR3 is built from 13 residues. The CDR3 protein is CASSHLSSGEQYF. DNA for the CDR3: TGTGCCAGCAGCCACCTATCCTCGGGGGAGCAGTACTTC.

The rearrangement uses TRBV6-1 and TRBJ1-2; 7 nucleotides match TRBD1. The CDR3 totals 19 residues. Looked up from germline, CDR1 is MNHNS and CDR2 is SASEGT. J was trimmed by 4 bases and V by 3 bases; bases with no gene match: 20. This CDR3 reads CASSDGRRGGAKGGYGYTF. DNA for the CDR3: TGTGCCAGCAGTGACGGCCGGAGAGGGGGCGCAAAAGGCGGCTATGGCTACACCTTC.

The table lists this clone with a few counts. This chain joins TRBV27 and TRBJ2-7; a possible D gene is TRBD2 (7 bases). The V gene's germline CDR1 is MNHEY and CDR2 SMNVEV (reference sequence). The CDR3 length is 17 residues. V lost 5 bases and J lost 0, with 20 bases in between. The CDR3 region is CASSPALRGANSYEQYF. The CDR3 nucleotides are TGTGCCAGCAGTCCAGCCCTCCGGGGGGCTAACTCCTACGAGCAGTACTTC.

The chain couples TRBV28 to TRBJ1-1, with D perhaps TRBD1 (5 bases). Per the germline V gene, CDR1 is MDHEN and CDR2 is SYDVKM. The CDR3 has 11 amino acids. The V end lost 8 bases, the J end lost 1 base, and 5 bases lay between the germline ends. The CDR3 DNA reads TGTGCCAGCGACAGGAACACTGAAGCTTTCTTT. This translates into CASDRNTEAFF.

CDR3 coding DNA: TGTGCCAGCTCACCACCGGTGGGGCGGAACTATGGCTACACCTTC. Translation: CASSPPVGRNYGYTF. The rearrangement uses TRBV18 and TRBJ1-2; D might be TRBD1 (5 bases). The CDR3 is made up of 15 amino acids. Germline V lookup: CDR1 KGHSH, CDR2 LQKENI. V was trimmed by 0 bases and J by 2 bases, leaving 10 bases between them.

The V call is TRBV25-1, the J call TRBJ2-3, with D perhaps TRBD2 (6 bases). Trimming removed 6 bases from V and 2 bases from J, with 12 bases in between. CDR3 length: 14 residues. CDR1 is MGHDK, CDR2 SYGVNS, per germline. As DNA, the CDR3 is TGTGCCAGCAGGACTAGTGGACACACAGATACGCAGTATTTT. It encodes CASRTSGHTDTQYF.

The chain is built from TRBV5-6 and TRBJ1-2; 9 bases are shared with TRBD1. Germline V lookup: CDR1 SGHDT, CDR2 YYEEEE. The length of the CDR3 is 14 residues. V dropped 0 bases and J dropped 5; count of bases not matched to a gene: 2. The CDR3 DNA reads as TGTGCCAGCAGCTTGGTGGACAGGGGTTATGGCTACACCTTC. Its protein product is CASSLVDRGYGYTF.

This clone was picked up one time. The V gene is TRBV28, the J gene TRBJ2-1; 12 nucleotides match TRBD2. V was pared by 2 bases and J by 7 bases, with 6 bases of the junction left unmatched. Germline V gene lookup returns CDR1 MDHEN and CDR2 SYDVKM. The CDR3 has 16 amino acids. The CDR3 sequence: CASSLMTSGRLNEQFF. The CDR3 nucleotides are TGTGCCAGCAGTTTAATGACTAGCGGGAGACTAAATGAGCAGTTCTTC.

The chain has TRBV11-2 and TRBJ1-1, with unresolved D. Germline V lookup: CDR1 SGHAT, CDR2 FQNNGV. The CDR3 has 13 residues. V shed 0 bases and J shed 0 bases, with 2 bases lying between them. CDR3 loop: CASSLDVNTEAFF. As DNA, the CDR3 is TGTGCCAGCAGCTTAGACGTGAACACTGAAGCTTTCTTT. Looking up the rest from reference TRBV11-2 and TRBJ1-1 gives the full variable domain: EAGVAQSPRYKIIEKRQSVAFWCNPISGHATLYWYQQILGQGPKLLIQFQNNGVVDDSQLPKDRFSAERLKGVDSTLKIQPAKLEDSAVYLCASSLDVNTEAFFGQGTRLTVV.

This clone appeared a single time. The J gene is TRBJ2-4, the V gene TRBV2, with D possibly being TRBD2 (5 bases). The length of the CDR3 is 14 residues. The ends were cut back, 9 bases at V and 7 bases at J, with 19 bases in the middle. CDR1 is SNHLY and CDR2 is FYNNEI in the germline V gene. Written as DNA, the CDR3 is TGTGCCAGTGTAGGATCCCTCGGGGAGAACATTCAGTACTTC. Its translation is CASVGSLGENIQYF.

The V gene is TRBV2, the J gene TRBJ2-7, with TRBD1 identical over 8 bases. Germline-derived CDR1 and CDR2 are SNHLY and FYNNEI. This CDR3 region has 16 residues. V lost 8 bases to trimming and J lost 6 bases; unmatched junction nucleotides: 18. In nucleotides, the CDR3 is TGTGCCAGCGGCTACACAGGGGGGAAGATCGTCGTCGAGCAGTACTTC. Translating gives CASGYTGGKIVVEQYF.